Shown below are 10 T cell receptor beta chains from a single sample sequenced in a study of blood T cell repertoires in COVID-19. TCRdb's copy holds only in-frame clones and misses some; the assay was immunoSEQ multiplex PCR. The table lists around 80,000 clones, 82% of them singletons. The sequenced sample consisted of peripheral blood. The receptors originated from a man at least 80 years old with acute or convalescent COVID-19.

The genes are TRBV18 and TRBJ1-1; the match to TRBD1 covers 7 bases. The CDR3 is made up of 13 amino acids. Germline lookup yields CDR1 KGHSH and CDR2 LQKENI. The junction had 5 bases not matched to a gene; V was cut back by 6 bases and J by 4 bases. CDR3: CASSQTGTTEAFF. CDR3 DNA: TGTGCCAGCTCCCAGACAGGGACCACTGAAGCTTTCTTT.

The J gene is TRBJ2-2, the V gene TRBV7-3, with 9 nucleotides matching TRBD2. Germline V CDR1 and CDR2: SGHTA, FQGTGA. The CDR3 sequence is 19 residues long. V lost 1 base, J lost 0 bases, and 9 bases stayed unmatched. Here the CDR3 reads CASSLRPLAGYSNTGELFF. The CDR3 DNA reads as TGTGCCAGCAGCTTAAGACCCCTAGCGGGGTATTCGAACACCGGGGAGCTGTTTTTT.

The chain has TRBV3-1 (or the pseudogene TRBV3-2) and TRBJ1-6; D is perhaps TRBD1 (6 bases). The CDR3 runs to 14 residues. Germline CDR1 is LGHDT and CDR2 is YNNKEL (reference sequence). V gave up 5 bases and J gave up 6 bases, with 11 bases separating them. Here the CDR3 DNA reads TGTGCCAGCAGCTACAGGGCGAGTAATTCACCCCTCCACTTT. Protein product: CASSYRASNSPLHF.

The gene calls are TRBV5-1 and TRBJ2-3, with 14 bases lining up with TRBD2. J lost 4 bases, V lost 4 bases, and 8 bases had no gene match. Germline CDR1 is SGHRS and CDR2 is YFSETQ. CDR3 length: 17 amino acids. The CDR3 here is CASSPGLAGGRADTQYF. CDR3 DNA: TGCGCCAGCAGCCCAGGACTAGCGGGGGGCCGAGCAGATACGCAGTATTTT.

The chain carries TRBV6-5 and TRBJ2-3; D may be TRBD1 (5 bases). Germline CDR1 reads MNHEY; CDR2 reads SVGAGI. V was shortened by 2 bases and J by 4 bases, with 10 bases between the two germline ends. The CDR3 spans 14 residues. This CDR3 reads CASSYREGADTQYF. DNA for the CDR3: TGTGCCAGCAGTTACCGAGAAGGGGCAGATACGCAGTATTTT.

The gene calls are TRBV6-5 and TRBJ1-2, with D tentatively TRBD1 (6 bases). CDR3 size: 13 residues. V dropped 6 bases and J dropped 8 bases, with 16 bases sitting between them. Per the germline V gene, CDR1 is MNHEY and CDR2 is SVGAGI. The CDR3 loop reads CASSSTQGRGYTF. The CDR3 region has the DNA TGTGCCAGCAGCTCCACCCAGGGGCGAGGCTACACCTTC.

The genes are TRBV6-6 and TRBJ1-6; 9 positions agree with TRBD1. V gave up 6 bases and J gave up 9 bases; unmatched junction bases: 6. This CDR3 region has 14 residues. Germline loops: CDR1 MNHNY, CDR2 SVGAGI (reference sequence). The CDR3 here is CASRLGQGGSPLHF. The CDR3 coding sequence is TGTGCCAGCAGACTGGGACAGGGCGGTTCACCCCTCCACTTT.

The J gene is TRBJ2-1, the V gene TRBV18; D perhaps matches TRBD2 (7 bases). V shed 0 bases and J shed 3 bases, with 12 bases lying between them. The CDR3 spans 16 residues. Germline assignment: CDR1 KGHSH and CDR2 LQKENI. In DNA form, the CDR3 reads TGTGCCAGCTCACCACCGGGGGGGGCGGGCTACAATGAGCAGTTCTTC. Residues: CASSPPGGAGYNEQFF.

This clone showed up just a few times. The V and J genes are TRBV19 and TRBJ1-2; 8 positions match TRBD1. The germline V gene has CDR1 LNHDA and CDR2 SQIVND (reference sequence). V lost 5 bases to trimming and J lost 6 bases; unmatched junction nucleotides: 5. The CDR3 loop spans 13 amino acids. The CDR3: CASSDRGRNGYTF. The CDR3 DNA reads as TGTGCCAGTAGTGACAGGGGTCGGAATGGCTACACCTTC.

The chain is built from TRBV7-8 and TRBJ2-3; D may be TRBD2 (5 bases). V was trimmed by 1 base and J by 2 bases, leaving 16 bases between them. The CDR3 spans 17 residues. CDR1 and CDR2 (germline): SGHVS, FQNEAQ. CDR3 sequence (DNA): TGTGCCAGCAGCTTAGAGACGCGGGTGTCATTCACAGATACGCAGTATTTT. This encodes CASSLETRVSFTDTQYF.